The 32 T cell receptor beta chains reported below all come from one sample, sequenced in a study of blood T cell repertoires in COVID-19. TCRdb's table, derived via immunoSEQ multiplex PCR, lists solely in-frame clones and lacks some. Of 100,000 or so clones listed, around 96% are singletons. The sample consisted of peripheral blood. The receptors were sampled from a human donor with active COVID-19. The donor label of this sample is uncertain.

The chain uses TRBV15 and TRBJ2-5; 10 bases line up with TRBD1. This CDR3 is built from 17 residues. Germline V CDR1 and CDR2: LNHNV, YYDKDF (reference sequence). With V trimmed by 5 bases and J by 2 bases, 11 bases remained unmatched. CDR3 nucleotides: TGTGCCACCAGCCGCAGGACAGGGGGTCACTCTCAAGAGACCCAGTACTTC. Translating it yields CATSRRTGGHSQETQYF. The variable domain in full, with the rest retrieved from reference TRBV15 and TRBJ2-5, is DAMVIQNPRYQVTQFGKPVTLSCSQTLNHNVMYWYQQKSSQAPKLLFHYYDKDFNNEADTPDNFQSRRPNTSFCFLDIRSPGLGDTAMYLCATSRRTGGHSQETQYFGPGTRLLVL.

The chain is built from TRBV11-1 and TRBJ1-6, with D perhaps TRBD1 (5 bases). The germline V and J ends were trimmed by 3 bases and 10 bases, with 10 bases remaining between them. The CDR3 has 13 amino acids. Germline CDR1 is SGHAT and CDR2 is FQDESV (reference sequence). CDR3 residues: CASSFLGQSPLHF. In DNA form, the CDR3 reads TGTGCCAGCAGCTTTTTGGGGCAATCACCCCTCCACTTT. The full variable domain, with the rest looked up from reference TRBV11-1 and TRBJ1-6, is EAEVAQSPRYKITEKSQAVAFWCDPISGHATLYWYRQILGQGPELLVQFQDESVVDDSQLPKDRFSAERLKGVDSTLKIQPAELGDSAMYLCASSFLGQSPLHFGNGTRLTVT.

J is TRBJ2-1 and V is TRBV19; 8 bases line up with TRBD2. The germline V gene has CDR1 LNHDA and CDR2 SQIVND (reference sequence). CDR3 length: 15 amino acids. Unmatched junction bases numbered 11, after V lost 6 bases and J lost 7 bases. CDR3 loop: CASSISAGGWNEQFF. In DNA, the CDR3 is TGTGCCAGTAGCATCTCGGCGGGGGGTTGGAATGAGCAGTTCTTC.

To note about this clone: At the DNA level, this CDR3 is encoded by other sequences in the same sample as well. The chain couples TRBV6-5 to TRBJ2-7, with 7 bases matching TRBD1. Germline CDR1 is MNHEY and CDR2 is SVGAGI. The V gene end was trimmed by 5 bases and the J gene end by 4 bases; junction bases not matched to a gene: 2. There are 12 residues in the CDR3. CDR3 sequence (DNA): TGTGCCAGCAGTCGACAGGGTTACGAGCAGTACTTC. The encoded protein is CASSRQGYEQYF.

The V and J genes are TRBV6-5 and TRBJ2-1, with D possibly matching TRBD1 (6 bases). The CDR3 has 14 residues. V was pared by 2 bases and J by 4 bases, with 9 bases between. The germline V gene has CDR1 MNHEY and CDR2 SVGAGI. CDR3 DNA: TGTGCCAGCAGTTACGGGGGCCCTTACAATGAGCAGTTCTTC. Amino acids: CASSYGGPYNEQFF.

This clone was observed once. The chain combines TRBV24-1 with TRBJ2-3; tentative D call: TRBD2 (6 bases). V lost 3 bases to trimming and J lost 4 bases, with 13 bases between them. The CDR3 has 15 amino acids. Germline loops: CDR1 KGHDR, CDR2 SFDVKD. The CDR3 DNA follows: TGTGCCACCAGTGATGGGCCCAGCGGGTCAGATACGCAGTATTTT. Protein product: CATSDGPSGSDTQYF.

The chain is built from TRBV5-4 and TRBJ1-1; 8 bases agree with TRBD1. The CDR3 length is 14 residues. Germline V gene lookup returns CDR1 SGHNT and CDR2 YYREEE (reference sequence). Trimming at V came to 3 bases and at J to 2 bases, leaving 3 bases not matched to a gene. CDR3 protein: CASSYDRGNTEAFF. CDR3 nucleotide sequence: TGTGCCAGCAGCTACGACAGGGGCAACACTGAAGCTTTCTTT.

This sequence joins TRBV27 and TRBJ1-1, with D possibly TRBD1 on 5 matching bases. This CDR3 spans 15 amino acids. Trimming left V 5 bases short and J 0 bases short, with 13 bases between. CDR1 MNHEY and CDR2 SMNVEV come from the germline V gene (reference sequence). The CDR3 loop reads CASSPWQGMNTEAFF. The CDR3 DNA is TGTGCCAGCAGTCCATGGCAGGGAATGAACACTGAAGCTTTCTTT.

The rearrangement links TRBV6-6 to TRBJ1-5; tentatively, D is TRBD1 (6 bases). The CDR3 consists of 14 residues. Trimming removed 2 bases at V and 7 bases at J, with 12 bases between. Germline V CDR1 and CDR2: MNHNY, SVGAGI (reference sequence). The CDR3 protein is CASSYVQGKQPQHF. CDR3 DNA: TGTGCCAGCAGTTACGTCCAGGGGAAACAGCCCCAGCATTTT.

The chain uses TRBV10-1 and TRBJ2-2, with no clear D. Germline V gene data show CDR1 as WNHNN and CDR2 as SYGVQD (reference sequence). The CDR3 loop spans 13 amino acids. Trimming pared 3 bases from V and 2 bases from J, leaving 4 bases between. This chain's CDR3 is CASSDRNTGELFF. The CDR3 DNA follows: TGCGCCAGCAGTGACAGAAACACCGGGGAGCTGTTTTTT.

The chain combines TRBV4-1 with TRBJ1-4; the D is unclear. Looked up from germline, CDR1 is MGHRA and CDR2 is YSYEKL. The CDR3 has 17 residues. With 6 bases removed from V and 8 bases from J, the gap between germline ends came to 25 bases. CDR3 nucleotides: TGCGCCAGCAGTCAAAGACTTGAGGGCCCAGTTAGGGAAAAACTGTTTTTT. Amino acids: CASSQRLEGPVREKLFF.

This chain links TRBV7-9 with TRBJ2-7; D gene unclear. The V end was cut by 5 bases, the J end by 1 base, with 9 bases between. The CDR3 is 13 residues long. Germline CDR1 is SEHNR and CDR2 is FQNEAQ (reference sequence). CDR3 sequence: CASSHRASYEQYF. DNA of the CDR3: TGTGCCAGCAGCCACCGAGCGTCCTACGAGCAGTACTTC.

The V and J genes are TRBV28 and TRBJ2-7, with 9 bases fitting TRBD1. J gave up 5 bases and V 4 bases, and 9 bases lay outside the gene matches. CDR3 length: 15 amino acids. CDR1 is MDHEN, CDR2 SYDVKM, per germline. The CDR3, as DNA: TGTGCCAGCAGTTCCCCGGACAGGGGTACCAACGAGCAGTACTTC. Amino acid sequence: CASSSPDRGTNEQYF.

This chain connects TRBV2 to TRBJ2-7, with D perhaps matching TRBD2 (5 bases). The CDR3 loop spans 14 amino acids. Trimming took 0 bases from V and 3 from J, leaving 9 bases between them. The germline CDR1 and CDR2 sequences are SNHLY and FYNNEI. The CDR3 sequence: CASSEAREYYEQYF. The CDR3 region has the DNA TGTGCCAGCAGTGAAGCGAGGGAGTACTACGAGCAGTACTTC.

The chain joins TRBV7-4 to TRBJ1-5; D gene uncertain. The CDR3 contains 13 residues. Trimming took 5 bases from V and 5 from J, leaving 10 bases between them. The V gene's germline CDR1 is SGHVT and CDR2 SQSDAQ. DNA of the CDR3: TGTGCCAGCAGCCCCCCCCCTCATCAGCCCCAGCATTTT. It translates to CASSPPPHQPQHF.

The chain has TRBV7-2 and TRBJ2-5, with 9 positions matching TRBD2. The CDR3 has 17 residues. With 3 bases clipped from V and 5 bases from J, the junction kept 13 bases outside the gene matches. Germline V gene lookup returns CDR1 SGHTA and CDR2 FQGNSA. The CDR3 DNA sequence: TGTGCCAGCAGCTTGGGCCCGGCTAGCGGGACCCGGGAGACCCAGTACTTC. Translation: CASSLGPASGTRETQYF. Using reference TRBV7-2 and TRBJ2-5 for the parts outside the CDR3, the full variable domain is GAGVSQSPSNKVTEKGKDVELRCDPISGHTALYWYRQSLGQGLEFLIYFQGNSAPDKSGLPSDRFSAERTGGSVSTLTIQRTQQEDSAVYLCASSLGPASGTRETQYFGPGTRLLVL.

Concerning this clone itself: The junction departs from germline at one end; a sequencing error may be responsible. The chain employs TRBV11-3 and TRBJ1-4; no definite D call. This CDR3 comprises 13 residues. Germline V gene lookup returns CDR1 SGHNT and CDR2 YENEEA. The CDR3 DNA is TGTGCCAGCAGCTTAGATCGGGGTGAACAACTGTTTTTT. Translation gives CASSLDRGEQLFF. Together with reference TRBV11-3 and TRBJ1-4, the CDR3 gives the full variable domain: EAGVVQSPRYKIIEKKQPVAFWCNPISGHNTLYWYLQNLGQGPELLIRYENEEAVDDSQLPKDRFSAERLKGVDSTLKIQPAELGDSAVYLCASSLDRGEQLFFGSGTQLSVL.

This rearrangement joins TRBV5-1 to TRBJ1-1, with D uncertain. CDR3 size: 14 residues. Trimming stripped 3 bases from V and 1 base from J, with 10 bases between. The germline V gene encodes CDR1 SGHRS and CDR2 YFSETQ. CDR3 residues: CASSSGMENTEAFF. CDR3 bases: TGCGCCAGCAGCTCCGGGATGGAGAACACTGAAGCTTTCTTT.

The rearrangement uses TRBV7-2 and TRBJ2-7, with 7 bases fitting TRBD2. The CDR3 loop spans 16 amino acids. The trim removed 4 bases at V and 0 bases at J, leaving 9 bases unmatched. Germline V gene lookup returns CDR1 SGHTA and CDR2 FQGNSA. DNA of the CDR3: TGTGCCAGCAGCTCCCCAGCGGGGCCTAGCTCCTACGAGCAGTACTTC. Translation: CASSSPAGPSSYEQYF.

This clone was recorded only once. The J gene is TRBJ2-7, the V gene TRBV19; unclear D gene. V shed 1 base and J shed 0 bases, with 7 bases lying between them. CDR1 LNHDA and CDR2 SQIVND come from the germline V gene (reference sequence). CDR3 length: 14 amino acids. The CDR3 region is CASSIVRGSYEQYF. CDR3 bases: TGTGCCAGTAGTATAGTTCGAGGCTCCTACGAGCAGTACTTC.

The V call is TRBV7-9, the J call TRBJ2-2; D unclear. CDR3 size: 14 residues. CDR1 and CDR2 from the germline V gene are SEHNR and FQNEAQ (reference sequence). The V and J ends lost 0 bases and 2 bases respectively, with 4 bases between them. The CDR3 loop is CASSLAQNTGELFF. DNA of the CDR3: TGTGCCAGCAGCTTAGCACAAAACACCGGGGAGCTGTTTTTT.

The rearrangement uses TRBV9 and TRBJ1-4, with a tentative D call TRBD1 (6 bases). The CDR3 contains 14 residues. V was clipped by 4 bases and J by 8 bases, with 15 bases between them. The germline V gene encodes CDR1 SGDLS and CDR2 YYNGEE. The CDR3 nucleotides are TGTGCCAGCAGCCCAGGCGGGGGGCTGGAAAAACTGTTTTTT. It encodes CASSPGGGLEKLFF.

The CDR3 sequence is CASSPRDTGTDTQYF. CDR3 nucleotides: TGTGCCAGCTCACCCCGGGACACCGGCACAGATACGCAGTATTTT. The genes are TRBV18 and TRBJ2-3; D might be TRBD1 (6 bases). Germline V gives CDR1 KGHSH, CDR2 LQKENI. Trimming stripped 3 bases from V and 1 base from J, with 11 bases between. The CDR3 is 15 residues long.

The DNA for the CDR3 is TGCGCCAGCAGCTCGCAGGGCGCTCCACACAATGAGCAGTTCTTC. This encodes CASSSQGAPHNEQFF. The rearrangement links TRBV5-1 to TRBJ2-1; TRBD1 might be the D (5 bases). V was pared by 3 bases and J by 5 bases, with 15 bases between. This CDR3 comprises 15 residues. Germline CDR1 reads SGHRS; CDR2 reads YFSETQ.

The rearrangement links TRBV2 to TRBJ1-1, with 7 bases that match TRBD1. The CDR3 has 12 amino acids. Germline trimming cut 11 bases from V and 7 bases from J; bases unmatched to any gene: 10. CDR1 and CDR2 (germline): SNHLY, FYNNEI. The CDR3 sequence is CAVEQGVSEAFF. The DNA of the CDR3 is TGTGCCGTGGAGCAGGGGGTTAGTGAAGCTTTCTTT.

The V call is TRBV19, the J call TRBJ1-3; D may be TRBD1 (5 bases). The CDR3 runs to 13 residues. Deletions cut 3 bases from V and 4 bases from J, with 7 bases between. Germline V lookup: CDR1 LNHDA, CDR2 SQIVND (reference sequence). CDR3 loop: CASSIDRGNTIYF. The CDR3, as DNA: TGTGCCAGTAGTATCGACAGAGGAAACACCATATATTTT.

The chain joins TRBV7-9 to TRBJ2-2; 9 bases align to TRBD1. CDR1 and CDR2 from the germline V gene are SEHNR and FQNEAQ (reference sequence). After removal of 5 bases from V and 6 bases from J, the junction contained 7 bases not matched to a gene. The CDR3 is 15 residues long. As DNA, the CDR3 is TGTGCCAGCAGCCAGGGGACAGGGCAGGCCGGGGAGCTGTTTTTT. Translation gives CASSQGTGQAGELFF. Full variable domain (missing parts from reference TRBV7-9 and TRBJ2-2): DTGVSQNPRHKITKRGQNVTFRCDPISEHNRLYWYRQTLGQGPEFLTYFQNEAQLEKSRLLSDRFSAERPKGSFSTLEIQRTEQGDSAMYLCASSQGTGQAGELFFGEGSRLTVL.

The chain couples TRBV12-3 or TRBV12-4 to TRBJ1-1; D is perhaps TRBD1 (6 bases). V shed 6 bases and J shed 3 bases, with 11 bases lying between them. This CDR3 region has 13 residues. This chain's CDR3 is CASSLQGYTEAFF. The CDR3, as DNA: TGTGCCAGCAGCCTACAGGGTTACACTGAAGCTTTCTTT.

This clone was observed a few times. The rearrangement links TRBV6-5 to TRBJ2-5; no firm D call. V was trimmed by 8 bases and J by 2 bases, leaving 12 bases between them. Per the germline V gene, CDR1 is MNHEY and CDR2 is SVGAGI. There are 13 residues in the CDR3. CDR3 in amino acids: CASSSKWQETQYF. The CDR3 DNA is TGTGCCAGCTCGAGCAAGTGGCAAGAGACCCAGTACTTC.

The rearrangement uses TRBV9 and TRBJ1-3, with D possibly TRBD1 on 6 matching bases. The V and J ends lost 6 bases and 2 bases respectively, with 15 bases between them. Germline assignment: CDR1 SGDLS and CDR2 YYNGEE. The CDR3 contains 15 residues. CDR3 in amino acids: CASTRDIDPGNTIYF. The CDR3 DNA reads as TGTGCCAGCACCCGGGACATCGACCCTGGAAACACCATATATTTT.

This clone was counted once. This chain links TRBV19 with TRBJ2-5; 9 bases fit TRBD2. The germline CDR1 and CDR2 sequences are LNHDA and SQIVND (reference sequence). The V gene end was trimmed by 1 base and the J gene end by 2 bases; junction bases not matched to a gene: 2. This CDR3 has 15 amino acids. The CDR3 DNA sequence: TGTGCCAGTAGTATAGCGACTAGCGGACAAGAGACCCAGTACTTC. Translating it yields CASSIATSGQETQYF. Together with reference TRBV19 and TRBJ2-5, the CDR3 gives the full variable domain: DGGITQSPKYLFRKEGQNVTLSCEQNLNHDAMYWYRQDPGQGLRLIYYSQIVNDFQKGDIAEGYSVSREKKESFPLTVTSAQKNPTAFYLCASSIATSGQETQYFGPGTRLLVL.

This sequence joins TRBV2 and TRBJ1-2; no clear D. Trimming left V 6 bases short and J 4 bases short, with 9 bases between. The germline V gene encodes CDR1 SNHLY and CDR2 FYNNEI. The CDR3 spans 12 residues. The chain's CDR3 is CASSERSYGYTF. In nucleotides, the CDR3 is TGTGCCAGCAGCGAGCGGAGCTATGGCTACACCTTC.